Listed below are T cell receptor beta chains from one sample, sequenced in a study of shared clonotypes between healthy human individuals. Clones were sequenced by immunoSEQ multiplex PCR, and TCRdb holds only the in-frame ones, with some missing. Of about 2.1 million clones listed, 85% to 95% are singletons. The sequencing input was naive CD8+ T cells from PBMCs. These receptors came from a man between 18 and 29 years old in good health. Some clones in this sample may be carry-over from other donors' samples. CDR3s include the opening cysteine and the closing phenylalanine or tryptophan. The order of the fields is clone size, V gene, J gene, D gene, CDR3 DNA, CDR3 protein. The D gene is left open where the match is weak. Size is omitted from some rows. Given values are once, few, many or a class for expanded clones.

>-|TRBV4-3|TRBJ2-1|-
TGCGCCAGCAGCCAAGGCGAGGGGTTAATGAATGAGCAGTTCTTC
CASSQGEGLMNEQFF
>few|TRBV19|TRBJ1-5|-
TGTGCCAGTAGTCGGGAGTACAATCAGCCCCAGCATTTT
CASSREYNQPQHF
>-|TRBV5-1|TRBJ2-1|TRBD1
TGCGCCAGCAGCCCCCACATGACAGGGGGAGGGCTAGAGACGTTCAATGAGCAGTTCTTC
CASSPHMTGGGLETFNEQFF
>-|TRBV2|TRBJ2-5|-
TGTGCCAGCAGTGAAGGCCCCTGGGGGCAAGAGACCCAGTACTTC
CASSEGPWGQETQYF
>-|TRBV9|TRBJ2-3|-
TGTGCCAGCAGCGTAGGACAGCGCACAGATACGCAGTATTTT
CASSVGQRTDTQYF
>-|TRBV7-9|TRBJ1-2|-
TGTGCCAGCAGCTTAGTGGGAAACTATGGCTACACCTTC
CASSLVGNYGYTF
>-|TRBV28|TRBJ2-7|-
TGTGCCAGCAGTTTATCCCTTTTGGGGGAGGCCGCCTACGAGCAGTACTTC
CASSLSLLGEAAYEQYF
>-|TRBV18|TRBJ2-3|-
TGTGCCAGCTCACCAGCCTCCACAGATACGCAGTATTTT
CASSPASTDTQYF
>once|TRBV9|TRBJ1-5|-
TGTGCCAGCAGCACCCGAGGGGGCAATCAGCCCCAGCATTTT
CASSTRGGNQPQHF
>-|TRBV29-1|TRBJ2-4|TRBD1
TGCAGCGTTGAGGACACAGGGGCAGCCAAAAACATTCAGTACTTC
CSVEDTGAAKNIQYF
>-|TRBV2|TRBJ2-3|-
TGTGCCAGCGTTTTGGGGGGAACCACAGATACGCAGTATTTT
CASVLGGTTDTQYF
>-|TRBV4-1|TRBJ2-1|-
TGCGCCAGCAGCCAAGATTTCTATAGCTCCTACAATGAGCAGTTCTTC
CASSQDFYSSYNEQFF
>-|TRBV4-3|TRBJ2-5|-
TGCGCCAGCAGCCAAGATATTAGCTCTGGGTACAGGGTAGAGACCCAGTACTTC
CASSQDISSGYRVETQYF
>-|TRBV7-8|TRBJ1-1|-
TGTGCCAGCAGCTTAGCGATAAGTATGGTTCGGTGGACTGAAGCTTTCTTT
CASSLAISMVRWTEAFF
>-|TRBV27|TRBJ1-3|-
TGTGCCAGCAGACTCCGGGACAATGGAAACACCATATATTTT
CASRLRDNGNTIYF
>-|TRBV30|TRBJ2-1|TRBD2
TGTGCCTGGAGTGTTCAAGCGGGGTCTTACAATGAGCAGTTCTTC
CAWSVQAGSYNEQFF
>-|TRBV5-6|TRBJ2-1|-
TGTGCCAGCAGCTTCCTGGGGGAGGCAGACAATGAGCAGTTCTTC
CASSFLGEADNEQFF
>once|TRBV7-9|TRBJ2-7|TRBD2
TGTGCCAGCAGCGCTATAGCGGGAGGAAGCTCCTACGAGCAGTACTTC
CASSAIAGGSSYEQYF
>-|TRBV6-4|TRBJ2-7|-
TGTGCCAGCAGTGACCCCCGCTGCGAGCAGTACTTC
CASSDPRCEQYF
>-|TRBV15|TRBJ1-1|-
TGTGCCACCAGCAGAGATCCCACCGGGGAGGGGTACACTGAAGCTTTCTTT
CATSRDPTGEGYTEAFF
>-|TRBV11-3|TRBJ1-1|-
TGTGCCAGCAGCTTAGCTTATGGGGACATGAACACTGAAGCTTTCTTT
CASSLAYGDMNTEAFF
>-|TRBV28|TRBJ1-2|-
TGTGCCAGCAGCCTGATACACGTACAAACGTCTGCCTACACCTTC
CASSLIHVQTSAYTF
>-|TRBV4-3|TRBJ2-2|TRBD1
TGCGCCAGCCCACTCCTTCCGACAGGGACCACCGGGGAGCTGTTTTTT
CASPLLPTGTTGELFF
>-|TRBV19|TRBJ2-1|TRBD2
TGTGCCAGTAGTAAAGAGCGGGAGTCTGTCTACAATGAGCAGTTCTTC
CASSKERESVYNEQFF
>-|TRBV5-1|TRBJ2-5|-
TGCGCCAGCAGCTTGGGTTACGGAGAAGAGACCCAGTACTTC
CASSLGYGEETQYF
>-|TRBV7-8|TRBJ1-6|-
TGTGCCAGCAGCACCCCCCGGACAGTTACTAATTCACCCCTCCACTTT
CASSTPRTVTNSPLHF
>-|TRBV6-5|TRBJ2-7|-
TGTGCCAGCAGTCCCGACAGGTTCCCCTACGAGCAGTACTTC
CASSPDRFPYEQYF
>-|TRBV6-1|TRBJ2-1|TRBD2
TGTGCCAGCAGTGAAGCGTTCCGGCTAGCGGACTACAATGAGCAGTTCTTC
CASSEAFRLADYNEQFF
>-|TRBV9|TRBJ1-3|-
TGTGCCAGCAGCGTAGGTCGAGACTCTGGAAACACCATATATTTT
CASSVGRDSGNTIYF
>-|TRBV9|TRBJ2-7|TRBD2
TGTGCCAGCAGCGTAGGGCTAGCGGGAGGAAACTACGAGCAGTACTTC
CASSVGLAGGNYEQYF
>-|TRBV28|TRBJ1-3|-
TGTGCCAGCAGCTGGGGGAGCTCTGGAAACACCATATATTTT
CASSWGSSGNTIYF
>-|TRBV6-1|TRBJ1-5|TRBD1
TGTGCCAGCAGGAACAGGGGAATCAATCAGCCCCAGCATTTT
CASRNRGINQPQHF
>-|TRBV10-3|TRBJ2-7|-
TGTGCCATCGCAGGGGCTACCTACGAGCAGTACTTC
CAIAGATYEQYF
>-|TRBV6-1|TRBJ2-1|TRBD1
TGTGCCAGCAGTGAAATTAGGGACAGCTCCTACAATGAGCAGTTCTTC
CASSEIRDSSYNEQFF
>-|TRBV19|TRBJ2-7|-
TGTGCCAGTAGCCCAGGGACTTACGAGCAGTACTTC
CASSPGTYEQYF
>-|TRBV6-6|TRBJ2-7|TRBD2
TGTGCCAGCAGTTACCCCGGGACTAGCTCCTACGAGCAGTACTTC
CASSYPGTSSYEQYF
>-|TRBV27|TRBJ2-7|-
TGTGCCAGCAGTTCAATCCCTAGCGTAACCTACGAGCAGTACTTC
CASSSIPSVTYEQYF
>-|TRBV5-1|TRBJ2-5|TRBD1
TGCGCCAGCAGCTTGGTCCAGGGGGCGGTTGAGACCCAGTACTTC
CASSLVQGAVETQYF
>-|TRBV6-5|TRBJ1-5|-
TGTGCCAGCAGGAGGGGAGAGGGCAATCAGCCCCAGCATTTT
CASRRGEGNQPQHF
>once|TRBV6-5|TRBJ2-7|-
TGTGCCAGCAGTTACTCGACCGGGAGCATTATCGACGAGCAGTACTTC
CASSYSTGSIIDEQYF
>-|TRBV5-6|TRBJ2-3|TRBD2
TGTGCCAGCAGCTTTAGCGGGAGGGGTCGAGGCACAGATACGCAGTATTTT
CASSFSGRGRGTDTQYF
>-|TRBV6-6|TRBJ1-2|TRBD1
TGTGCCAGCAGTTCTACGACAGGGGGGAGAATCTATGGCTACACCTTC
CASSSTTGGRIYGYTF
>-|TRBV28|TRBJ2-3|-
TGTGCCAGCAGCGATCTCCGCCGGACAGATACGCAGTATTTT
CASSDLRRTDTQYF
>-|TRBV7-9|TRBJ1-1|-
TGTGCCAGCAGCTCAACAGGGCCCGAAGCTTTCTTT
CASSSTGPEAFF
>-|TRBV5-1|TRBJ2-1|-
TGCGCCAGCAGCTTGCTGGGACCCGGGCAGTTCTTC
CASSLLGPGQFF
>-|TRBV2|TRBJ2-3|-
TGTGCCAGCATCATCTTCGAGGGGAGCACAGATACGCAGTATTTT
CASIIFEGSTDTQYF
>-|TRBV28|TRBJ2-7|-
TGTGCCAGCAGTTTACACTCGGGGGGCTCACGTCGCTACGAGCAGTACTTC
CASSLHSGGSRRYEQYF
>-|TRBV7-9|TRBJ1-1|-
TGTGCCAGCAGCTTCCTCCCCACGGGGCGTGAAGCTTTCTTT
CASSFLPTGREAFF
>once|TRBV25-1|TRBJ2-3|TRBD1
TGTGCCAGCAGTGGCGCCGGGACAGGGGCCTTGAGTACGCAGTATTTT
CASSGAGTGALSTQYF
>-|TRBV7-9|TRBJ2-4|TRBD2
TGTGCCAGCAGCTTAGGCGCTAGCGGGAGCGTGGGCAAAAACATTCAGTACTTC
CASSLGASGSVGKNIQYF
>once|TRBV27|TRBJ1-2|-
TGTGCCAGCAGTGTTACCGGGGGCTCCGTCAACTATGGCTACACCTTC
CASSVTGGSVNYGYTF
>few|TRBV7-2|TRBJ1-1|-
TGTGCCAGCAGCGGAAGAGACACTGAAGCTTTCTTT
CASSGRDTEAFF
>-|TRBV5-1|TRBJ2-7|-
TGCGCCAGCAGCTTGGGGAGGAGCTCCTACGAGCAGTACTTC
CASSLGRSSYEQYF
>-|TRBV5-1|TRBJ1-1|-
TGCGCCAGCAGCCCGGGGAGCACTGAAGCTTTCTTT
CASSPGSTEAFF